Each of the 25 T cell receptor beta chains below was sequenced from the same sample in a study of T cell repertoires in cytomegalovirus infection. Using its own MiXCR run on the reads, TCRdb lists one record per CDR3 protein. The profile shows about 130,000 distinct CDR3 sequences, roughly 9% of them singletons. Sequences were obtained from PBMCs. These receptors were taken from a human donor in good health (CMV status not recorded). Some clones in this sample may be carry-over from other donors' samples.

This rearrangement joins TRBV7-9 to TRBJ1-2, with D hard to call. CDR3 size: 12 residues. Germline CDR1 is SEHNR and CDR2 is FQNEAQ (reference sequence). The V end was cut by 4 bases, the J end by 6 bases, with 9 bases between. The CDR3 nucleotides read TGTGCCAGCAGCTCCCGTTGGGATGGCTACACCTTC. This sequence encodes CASSSRWDGYTF.

This clonotype was detected ten times or more. This sequence joins TRBV20-1 and TRBJ1-4; D is unclear. The ends were cut back, 5 bases at V and 3 bases at J, with 10 bases in the middle. CDR1 DFQATT and CDR2 SNEGSKA come from the germline V gene (reference sequence). The CDR3 is 13 residues long. CDR3 loop: CSASLGANEKLFF. The CDR3 DNA reads TGCAGTGCTTCACTTGGGGCTAATGAAAAACTGTTTTTT.

This clonotype was seen only a few times. The chain joins TRBV12-3 or TRBV12-4 to TRBJ2-3; TRBD2 aligns across 11 bases. The V segment lost 4 bases and the J segment 9 bases; nucleotides outside the gene matches: 12. This CDR3 is 16 amino acids long. The CDR3 loop is CASSSVAGGPRGTQYF. CDR3 sequence (DNA): TGTGCCAGCAGTTCCGTAGCGGGGGGGCCCAGGGGCACGCAGTATTTT.

This clonotype was seen ten or more times. The chain joins TRBV28 to TRBJ1-2; maybe TRBD1 (5 bases). Per germline, CDR1 MDHEN and CDR2 SYDVKM. V dropped 4 bases and J dropped 3 bases, with 24 bases sitting between them. This CDR3 is 18 amino acids long. The chain's CDR3 is CASSSPGTVSRSDYGYTF. In nucleotides, the CDR3 is TGTGCCAGCAGTTCCCCCGGGACTGTGAGCCGATCGGACTATGGCTACACCTTC.

This clonotype came up many times. This sequence joins TRBV25-1 and TRBJ2-5; tentatively, D is TRBD1 (6 bases). Trimming stripped 1 base from V and 1 base from J, with 13 bases between. The CDR3 length is 16 residues. CDR1 is MGHDK and CDR2 is SYGVNS in the germline V gene. The CDR3 sequence: CASSELAGVSQETQYF. The CDR3 region has the DNA TGTGCCAGCAGTGAATTGGCAGGGGTGAGCCAAGAGACCCAGTACTTC.

At least ten counts were recorded for this clonotype. The chain is built from TRBV20-1 and TRBJ2-3; D is undetermined. Germline V gene lookup returns CDR1 DFQATT and CDR2 SNEGSKA (reference sequence). The CDR3 extends over 13 amino acids. V was shortened by 1 base and J by 2 bases, with 7 bases between the two germline ends. The CDR3 nucleotides read TGCAGTGCTAGAGGGCAGCTCACAGATACGCAGTATTTT. Translating gives CSARGQLTDTQYF.

Concerning this clonotype: This may arise from a read error, as a much more abundant clone is one base away. J is TRBJ2-3 and V is TRBV18, with a possible D match to TRBD2 (5 bases). Germline V gives CDR1 KGHSH, CDR2 LQKENI. The CDR3 has 16 residues. The CDR3 region is CASSPPSASVRDTQCF. DNA of the CDR3: TGTGCCAGCTCACCACCATCAGCGTCTGTCCGGGATACGCAGTGTTTT.

There are many counts of this clonotype. The J gene is TRBJ2-5, the V gene TRBV7-2; D may match TRBD1 or TRBD2 (6 bases each). The CDR3 has 15 residues. Between the trimmed V and J ends, which lost 4 bases and 5 bases, there was a span of 17 bases. CDR1 is SGHTA, CDR2 FQGNSA, per germline. The CDR3, as DNA: TGTGCCAGCAGCTCCCAATACGGGGGCCGGGAGACCCAGTACTTC. Translating it yields CASSSQYGGRETQYF.

The V and J genes are TRBV19 and TRBJ2-2; TRBD1 might be the D (6 bases). This CDR3 comprises 14 residues. In germline, CDR1 is LNHDA, CDR2 SQIVND (reference sequence). Trimming cost V 6 bases and J 5 bases, with 13 bases left between them. The CDR3 is CASRSGVSTGELFF. For the CDR3, the DNA is TGTGCCAGTAGATCAGGGGTATCTACCGGGGAGCTGTTTTTT.

This clonotype was seen many times. This sequence joins TRBV7-9 and TRBJ2-1, with 9 bases lining up with TRBD2. V lost 5 bases, J lost 3 bases, and 8 bases stayed unmatched. Germline V gene lookup returns CDR1 SEHNR and CDR2 FQNEAQ (reference sequence). The CDR3 runs 16 residues. This CDR3 reads CASSLIGLANYNEQFF. The DNA of the CDR3 is TGTGCCAGCAGCCTAATCGGACTAGCGAACTACAATGAGCAGTTCTTC.

This clonotype has a count of ten or more. The rearrangement joins TRBV7-3 to TRBJ2-1; TRBD2 agrees at 11 bases. This CDR3 spans 15 amino acids. The V segment lost 5 bases and the J segment 3 bases; nucleotides outside the gene matches: 3. CDR1 is SGHTA, CDR2 FQGTGA, per germline. The CDR3 spells CASSHLAGGYNEQFF. The CDR3 bases are TGTGCCAGCAGCCATCTAGCGGGGGGCTACAATGAGCAGTTCTTC.

This rearrangement joins TRBV20-1 to TRBJ2-1; D uncertain. CDR1 and CDR2 from the germline V gene are DFQATT and SNEGSKA (reference sequence). The CDR3 covers 12 residues. The germline V and J ends were trimmed by 6 bases and 7 bases, with 13 bases remaining between them. The CDR3 is CSASLVGNEQFF. The DNA for the CDR3 is TGCAGTGCAAGTTTGGTGGGAAATGAGCAGTTCTTC.

The chain uses TRBV25-1 and TRBJ1-2; no clear D. CDR1 is MGHDK, CDR2 SYGVNS, per germline. The germline V and J ends were trimmed by 4 bases and 8 bases, with 8 bases remaining between them. This CDR3 has 11 residues. The CDR3 loop reads CASSVAGGYTF. The CDR3 DNA follows: TGTGCCAGCAGTGTTGCGGGGGGCTACACCTTC.

The sample holds many counts of this clonotype. This chain joins TRBV6-5 and TRBJ2-7, with D possibly TRBD1 on 5 matching bases. The V gene's germline CDR1 is MNHEY and CDR2 SVGAGI. Trimming removed 1 base at V and 4 bases at J, with 14 bases between. This CDR3 is 15 amino acids long. The CDR3 DNA reads TGTGCCAGCAGTTACTTGGGGCTAGATCAGTACGAGCAGTACTTC. Translated, it gives CASSYLGLDQYEQYF.

This clonotype was recorded at least ten times. This chain links TRBV28 with TRBJ1-1, with a tentative D call TRBD1 (5 bases). V lost 4 bases, J lost 1 base, and 13 bases lay in between. This CDR3 has 15 amino acids. The germline V gene has CDR1 MDHEN and CDR2 SYDVKM. The CDR3 bases are TGTGCCAGCAGTTCCCCACAGGACTCGAACACTGAAGCTTTCTTT. Translated: CASSSPQDSNTEAFF.

In this sample, this clonotype turned up many times. The gene calls are TRBV7-2 and TRBJ2-2; TRBD2 aligns across 7 bases. The germline CDR1 and CDR2 sequences are SGHTA and FQGNSA. J gave up 3 bases and V 2 bases, and 0 bases lay outside the gene matches. This CDR3 contains 14 residues. CDR3 sequence reads: CASSLSGDTGELFF. The CDR3, as DNA: TGTGCCAGCAGCTTAAGCGGGGACACCGGGGAGCTGTTTTTT.

The chain combines TRBV5-6 with TRBJ2-7, with a tentative D call TRBD2 (5 bases). This CDR3 has 14 residues. Germline-derived CDR1 and CDR2 are SGHDT and YYEEEE. Between the trimmed V and J ends, which lost 3 bases and 5 bases, there was a span of 15 bases. The CDR3 loop is CASSYGIPPHEQYF. As DNA, the CDR3 is TGTGCCAGCAGCTACGGGATTCCGCCCCACGAGCAGTACTTC.

This clonotype came up a few times. J is TRBJ1-1 and V is TRBV10-3, with D perhaps matching TRBD1 (6 bases). The CDR3 runs to 15 residues. Trimming shortened V by 6 bases and J by 0 bases, and 14 bases separated the two germline ends. Germline V gives CDR1 ENHRY, CDR2 SYGVKD. The CDR3 DNA sequence: TGTGCCATCAGACAGGGCGGGAGTCTGAACACTGAAGCTTTCTTT. It codes for CAIRQGGSLNTEAFF.

Ten or more counts support this clonotype. The chain couples TRBV24-1 to TRBJ2-1; 7 bases map to TRBD1. This CDR3 region has 15 residues. Germline trimming cut 0 bases from V and 5 bases from J; bases unmatched to any gene: 3. CDR1 and CDR2 from the germline V gene are KGHDR and SFDVKD. The CDR3 sequence is CATSDLKGANNEQFF. The CDR3 nucleotides are TGTGCCACCAGTGATTTGAAGGGGGCAAACAATGAGCAGTTCTTC.

The sample holds many counts of this clonotype. The chain employs TRBV7-2 and TRBJ1-6; D is unclear. This CDR3 contains 15 residues. The germline V gene encodes CDR1 SGHTA and CDR2 FQGNSA. Trimming shortened V by 2 bases and J by 6 bases, and 11 bases separated the two germline ends. Here the CDR3 reads CASSLPPGSNSPLHF. The CDR3 bases are TGTGCCAGCAGCTTACCCCCTGGCTCTAATTCACCCCTCCACTTT.

This clonotype was counted ten times or more. The chain employs TRBV29-1 and TRBJ1-1, with no clear D. Trimming removed 5 bases at V and 4 bases at J, with 14 bases between. This CDR3 is 13 amino acids long. Germline loops: CDR1 SQVTM, CDR2 ANQGSEA. CDR3 protein: CSVIWEGGTEAFF. The CDR3 nucleotides are TGCAGCGTTATCTGGGAGGGTGGCACTGAAGCTTTCTTT.

The V call is TRBV6-6, the J call TRBJ2-7, with 8 bases aligning to TRBD1. The CDR3 extends over 17 amino acids. Germline CDR1 and CDR2: MNHNY and SVGAGI (reference sequence). With 4 bases clipped from V and 1 base from J, the junction kept 12 bases outside the gene matches. CDR3 DNA sequence: TGTGCCAGCAGTTCCCTACCGACAGGGGCCAGATCCTACGAGCAGTACTTC. Residues: CASSSLPTGARSYEQYF.

There are many counts of this clonotype. The V and J genes are TRBV29-1 and TRBJ2-1, with a weak D call TRBD2 (6 bases). The V and J ends lost 0 bases and 7 bases respectively, with 13 bases between them. Germline CDR1 is SQVTM and CDR2 is ANQGSEA. The CDR3 length is 14 residues. CDR3 sequence (DNA): TGCAGCGTTGAAGATACCGGGGGAAAGAATGAGCAGTTCTTC. Translated, it gives CSVEDTGGKNEQFF.

The sample holds many counts of this clonotype. The V and J genes are TRBV11-2 and TRBJ1-4; the match to TRBD1 covers 8 bases. Germline V gives CDR1 SGHAT, CDR2 FQNNGV. The CDR3 loop spans 16 amino acids. Trimming removed 3 bases from V and 3 bases from J; junction bases left unmatched: 6. The chain's CDR3 is CASSFDRGTANEKLFF. The CDR3 nucleotides read TGTGCCAGCAGCTTCGACAGGGGAACAGCTAATGAAAAACTGTTTTTT. Complete variable domain (other parts from reference TRBV11-2 and TRBJ1-4): EAGVAQSPRYKIIEKRQSVAFWCNPISGHATLYWYQQILGQGPKLLIQFQNNGVVDDSQLPKDRFSAERLKGVDSTLKIQPAKLEDSAVYLCASSFDRGTANEKLFFGSGTQLSVL.

There are many counts of this clonotype. This rearrangement joins TRBV7-2 to TRBJ1-1; no clear D gene. Trimming pared 5 bases from V and 1 base from J, leaving 8 bases between. The CDR3 spans 13 residues. Germline V gives CDR1 SGHTA, CDR2 FQGNSA. DNA for the CDR3: TGTGCCAGCAGCCCCGGGAGGAACACTGAAGCTTTCTTT. Translated, it gives CASSPGRNTEAFF. Using reference TRBV7-2 and TRBJ1-1 for the parts outside the CDR3, the full variable domain is GAGVSQSPSNKVTEKGKDVELRCDPISGHTALYWYRQSLGQGLEFLIYFQGNSAPDKSGLPSDRFSAERTGGSVSTLTIQRTQQEDSAVYLCASSPGRNTEAFFGQGTRLTVV.